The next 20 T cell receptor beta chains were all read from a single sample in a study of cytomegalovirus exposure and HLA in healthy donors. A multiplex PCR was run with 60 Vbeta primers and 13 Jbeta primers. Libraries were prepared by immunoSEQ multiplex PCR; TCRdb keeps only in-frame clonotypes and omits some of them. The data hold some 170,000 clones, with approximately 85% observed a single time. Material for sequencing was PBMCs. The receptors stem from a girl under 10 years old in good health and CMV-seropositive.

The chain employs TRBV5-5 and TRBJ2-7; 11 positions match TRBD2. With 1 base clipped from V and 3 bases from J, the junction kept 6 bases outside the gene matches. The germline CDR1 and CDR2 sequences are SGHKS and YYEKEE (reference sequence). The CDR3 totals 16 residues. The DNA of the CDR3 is TGTGCCAGCAGCTTGCATAGCGGGAGGGCTAACTACGAGCAGTACTTC. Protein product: CASSLHSGRANYEQYF. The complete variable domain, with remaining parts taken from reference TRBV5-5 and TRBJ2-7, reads DAGVTQSPTHLIKTRGQQVTLRCSPISGHKSVSWYQQVLGQGPQFIFQYYEKEERGRGNFPDRFSARQFPNYSSELNVNALLLGDSALYLCASSLHSGRANYEQYFGPGTRLTVT.

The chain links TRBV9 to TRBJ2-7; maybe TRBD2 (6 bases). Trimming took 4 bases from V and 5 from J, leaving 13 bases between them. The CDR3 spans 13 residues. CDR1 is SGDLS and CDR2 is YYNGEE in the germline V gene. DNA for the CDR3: TGTGCCAGCAGCTCCGGGAGAACGCACGAGCAGTACTTC. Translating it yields CASSSGRTHEQYF.

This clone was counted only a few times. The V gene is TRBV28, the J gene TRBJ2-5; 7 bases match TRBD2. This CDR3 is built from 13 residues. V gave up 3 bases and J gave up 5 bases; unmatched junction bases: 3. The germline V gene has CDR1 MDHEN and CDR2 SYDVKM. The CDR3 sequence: CASSFGGGETQYF. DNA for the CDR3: TGTGCCAGCAGTTTTGGGGGAGGGGAGACCCAGTACTTC.

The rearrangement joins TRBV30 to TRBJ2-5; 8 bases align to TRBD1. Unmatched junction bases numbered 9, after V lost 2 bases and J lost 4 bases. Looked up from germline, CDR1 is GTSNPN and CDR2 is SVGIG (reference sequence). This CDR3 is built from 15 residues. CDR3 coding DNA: TGTGCCTGGAGTTCTAGACAGGGGTTTCGAGAGACCCAGTACTTC. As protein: CAWSSRQGFRETQYF.

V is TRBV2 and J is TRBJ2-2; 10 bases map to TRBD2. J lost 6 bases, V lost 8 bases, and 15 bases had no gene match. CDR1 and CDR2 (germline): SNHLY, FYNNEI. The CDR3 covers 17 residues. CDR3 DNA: TGTGCCAGCGGGCCGGCTAGCGGGAGCCGATCCCCCGGGGAGCTGTTTTTT. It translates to CASGPASGSRSPGELFF.

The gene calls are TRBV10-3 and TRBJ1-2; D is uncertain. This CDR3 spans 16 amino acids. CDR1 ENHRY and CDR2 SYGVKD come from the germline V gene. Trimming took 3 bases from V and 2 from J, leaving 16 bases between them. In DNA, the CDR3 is TGTGCCATCAGTGACCCGGAGGGCCTCGGGAACTATGGCTACACCTTC. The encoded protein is CAISDPEGLGNYGYTF.

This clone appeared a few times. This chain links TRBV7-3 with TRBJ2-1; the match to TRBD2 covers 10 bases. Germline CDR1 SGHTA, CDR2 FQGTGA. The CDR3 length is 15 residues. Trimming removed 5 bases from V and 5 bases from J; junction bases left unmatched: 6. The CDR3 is CASSPDSGRHNEQFF. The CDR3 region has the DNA TGTGCCAGCAGCCCAGATAGCGGGAGGCACAATGAGCAGTTCTTC.

This chain's CDR3 is CASSLSDRGPETQYF. CDR3 nucleotides: TGTGCCAGCAGCTTATCGGACAGGGGCCCAGAGACCCAGTACTTC. The J gene is TRBJ2-5, the V gene TRBV7-6; 9 positions match TRBD1. Germline loops: CDR1 SGHVS, CDR2 FNYEAQ. The CDR3 sequence is 15 residues long. The V and J ends lost 2 bases and 4 bases, in that order; junction bases with no gene match: 5.

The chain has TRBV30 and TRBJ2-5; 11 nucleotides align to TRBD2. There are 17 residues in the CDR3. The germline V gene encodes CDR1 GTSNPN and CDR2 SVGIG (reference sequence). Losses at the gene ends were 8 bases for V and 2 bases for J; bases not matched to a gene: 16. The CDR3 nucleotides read TGTGCCGGAGAATTAGCGGGAGGGCCCTTTCCTCAAGAGACCCAGTACTTC. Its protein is CAGELAGGPFPQETQYF.

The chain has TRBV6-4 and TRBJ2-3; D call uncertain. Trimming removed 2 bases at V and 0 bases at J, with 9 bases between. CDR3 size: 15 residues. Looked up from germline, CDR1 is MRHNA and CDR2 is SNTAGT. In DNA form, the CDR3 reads TGTGCCAGCAGTGACGCCGCCGGGAGCACAGATACGCAGTATTTT. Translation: CASSDAAGSTDTQYF.

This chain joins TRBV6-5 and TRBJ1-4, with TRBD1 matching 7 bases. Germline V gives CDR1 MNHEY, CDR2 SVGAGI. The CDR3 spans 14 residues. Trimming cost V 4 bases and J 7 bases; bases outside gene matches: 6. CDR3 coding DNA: TGTGCCAGCAGTTCCACAGGGGCGGGTGAAAAACTGTTTTTT. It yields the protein CASSSTGAGEKLFF.

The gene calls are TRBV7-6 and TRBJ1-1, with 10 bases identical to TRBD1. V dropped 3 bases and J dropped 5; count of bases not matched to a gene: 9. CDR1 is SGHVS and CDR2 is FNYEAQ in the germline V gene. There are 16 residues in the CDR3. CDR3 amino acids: CASSFGTGAVGTEAFF. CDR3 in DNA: TGTGCCAGCAGCTTTGGGACAGGGGCCGTGGGGACTGAAGCTTTCTTT.

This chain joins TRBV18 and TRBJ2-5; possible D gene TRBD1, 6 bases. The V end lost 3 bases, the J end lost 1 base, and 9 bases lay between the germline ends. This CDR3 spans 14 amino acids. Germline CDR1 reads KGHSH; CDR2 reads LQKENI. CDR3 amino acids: CASSPRDTQETQYF. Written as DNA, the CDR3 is TGTGCCAGCTCACCCCGGGACACCCAAGAGACCCAGTACTTC.

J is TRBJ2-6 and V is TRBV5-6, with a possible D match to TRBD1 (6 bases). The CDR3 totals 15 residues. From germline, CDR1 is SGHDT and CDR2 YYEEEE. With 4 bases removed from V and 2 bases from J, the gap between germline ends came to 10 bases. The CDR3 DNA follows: TGTGCCAGCAGCCTAACAGGGACTGGGGCCAACGTCCTGACTTTC. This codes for CASSLTGTGANVLTF.

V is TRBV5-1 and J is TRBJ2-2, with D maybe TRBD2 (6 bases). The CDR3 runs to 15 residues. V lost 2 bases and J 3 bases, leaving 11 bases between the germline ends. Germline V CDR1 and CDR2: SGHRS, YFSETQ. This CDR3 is CASSFLSGYTGELFF. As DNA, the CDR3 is TGCGCCAGCAGCTTTCTTAGCGGTTACACCGGGGAGCTGTTTTTT.

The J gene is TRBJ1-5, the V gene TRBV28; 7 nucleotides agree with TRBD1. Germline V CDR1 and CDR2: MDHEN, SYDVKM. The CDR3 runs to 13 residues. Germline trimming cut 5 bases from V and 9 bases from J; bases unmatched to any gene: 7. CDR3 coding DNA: TGTGCCAGCAGTGGGGCCTCAGGGGGGCCCCAGCATTTT. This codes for CASSGASGGPQHF.

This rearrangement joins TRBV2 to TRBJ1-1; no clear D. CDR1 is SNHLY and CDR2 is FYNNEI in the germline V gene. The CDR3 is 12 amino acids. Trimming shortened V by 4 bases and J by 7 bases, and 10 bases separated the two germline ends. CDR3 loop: CASSVGEDEAFF. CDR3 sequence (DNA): TGTGCCAGCAGTGTGGGTGAGGATGAAGCTTTCTTT.

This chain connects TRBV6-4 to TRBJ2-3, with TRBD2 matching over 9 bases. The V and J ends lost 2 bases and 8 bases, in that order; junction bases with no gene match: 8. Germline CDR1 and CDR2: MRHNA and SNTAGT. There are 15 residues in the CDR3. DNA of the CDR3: TGTGCCAGCAGTGACGAGGCGGGAGGGTCAGGTACGCAGTATTTT. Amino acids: CASSDEAGGSGTQYF.

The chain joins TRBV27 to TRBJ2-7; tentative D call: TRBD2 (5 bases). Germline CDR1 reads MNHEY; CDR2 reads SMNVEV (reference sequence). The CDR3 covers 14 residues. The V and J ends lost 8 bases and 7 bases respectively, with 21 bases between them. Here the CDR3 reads CASRRSGPTREQYF. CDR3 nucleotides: TGTGCCAGCCGTCGCAGCGGACCGACGCGGGAGCAGTACTTC.

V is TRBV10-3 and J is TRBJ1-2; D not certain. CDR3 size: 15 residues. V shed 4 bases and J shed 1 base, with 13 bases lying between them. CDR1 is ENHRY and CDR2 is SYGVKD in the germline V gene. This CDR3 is CAISALGSNNYGYTF. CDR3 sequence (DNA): TGTGCCATCAGTGCCCTAGGCTCCAATAACTATGGCTACACCTTC.